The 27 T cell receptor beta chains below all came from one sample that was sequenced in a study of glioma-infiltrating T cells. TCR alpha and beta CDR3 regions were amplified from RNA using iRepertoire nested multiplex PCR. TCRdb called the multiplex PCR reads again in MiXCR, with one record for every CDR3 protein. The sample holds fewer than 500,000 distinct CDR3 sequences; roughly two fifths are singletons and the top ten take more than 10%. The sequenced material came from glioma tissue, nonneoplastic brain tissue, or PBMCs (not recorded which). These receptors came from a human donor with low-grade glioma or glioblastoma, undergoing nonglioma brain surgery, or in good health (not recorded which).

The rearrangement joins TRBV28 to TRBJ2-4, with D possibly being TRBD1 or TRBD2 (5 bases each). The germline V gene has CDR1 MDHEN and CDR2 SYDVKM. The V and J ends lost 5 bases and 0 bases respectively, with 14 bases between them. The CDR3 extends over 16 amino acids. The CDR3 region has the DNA TGTGCCAGCAGTCCGGGGCGGGCCTTAGCCAAAAACATTCAGTACTTC. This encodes CASSPGRALAKNIQYF.

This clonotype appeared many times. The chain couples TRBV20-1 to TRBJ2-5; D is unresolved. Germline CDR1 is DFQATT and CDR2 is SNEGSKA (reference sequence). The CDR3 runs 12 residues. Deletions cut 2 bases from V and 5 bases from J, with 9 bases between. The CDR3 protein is CSARKGLETQYF. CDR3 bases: TGCAGTGCTAGAAAGGGTTTGGAGACCCAGTACTTC.

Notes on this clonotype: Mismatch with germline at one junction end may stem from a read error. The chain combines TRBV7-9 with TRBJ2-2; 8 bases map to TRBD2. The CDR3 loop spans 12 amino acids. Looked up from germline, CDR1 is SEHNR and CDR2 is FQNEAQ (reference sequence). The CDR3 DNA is TGTGCCAGCAGCCTACAGCCGGGACTAGTAGACTTT. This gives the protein CASSLQPGLVDF.

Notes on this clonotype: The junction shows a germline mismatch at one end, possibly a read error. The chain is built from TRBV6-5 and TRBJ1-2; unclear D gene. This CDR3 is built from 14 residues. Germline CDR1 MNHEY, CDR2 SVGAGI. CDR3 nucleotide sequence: TGTGCCAGCAGTTACTCGACACTTAACTATGGCTACGCCTTC. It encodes CASSYSTLNYGYAF.

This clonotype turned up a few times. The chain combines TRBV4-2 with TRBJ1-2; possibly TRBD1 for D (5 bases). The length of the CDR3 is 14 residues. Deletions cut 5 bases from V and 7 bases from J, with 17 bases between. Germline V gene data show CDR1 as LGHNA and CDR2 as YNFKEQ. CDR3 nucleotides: TGTGCCAGCAGCTCCGGCGGAATAAGGGGTGGCTACACCTTC. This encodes CASSSGGIRGGYTF.

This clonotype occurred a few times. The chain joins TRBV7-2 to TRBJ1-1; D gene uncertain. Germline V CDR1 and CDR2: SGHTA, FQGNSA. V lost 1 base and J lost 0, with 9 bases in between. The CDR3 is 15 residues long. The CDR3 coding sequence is TGTGCCAGCAGCTTAGGGTTCACATTGAACACTGAAGCTTTCTTT. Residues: CASSLGFTLNTEAFF.

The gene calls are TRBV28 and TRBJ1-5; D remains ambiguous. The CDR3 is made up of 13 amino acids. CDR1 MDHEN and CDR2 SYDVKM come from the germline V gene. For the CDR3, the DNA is TGTGGCAACAGTTTGAGCCCGGCGCAGCCCCAGCATTTT. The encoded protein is CGNSLSPAQPQHF.

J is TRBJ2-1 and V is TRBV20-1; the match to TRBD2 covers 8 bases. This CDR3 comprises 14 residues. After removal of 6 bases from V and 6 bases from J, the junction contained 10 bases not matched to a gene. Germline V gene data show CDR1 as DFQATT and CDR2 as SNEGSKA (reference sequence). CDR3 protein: CSAREGTSRNEQFF. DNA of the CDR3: TGCAGTGCAAGGGAAGGGACTAGTCGCAATGAGCAGTTCTTC.

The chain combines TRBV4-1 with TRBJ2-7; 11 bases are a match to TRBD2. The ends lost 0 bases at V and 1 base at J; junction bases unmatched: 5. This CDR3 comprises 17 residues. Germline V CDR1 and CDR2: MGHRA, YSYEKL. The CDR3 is CASSQDWLAGGSYEQYF. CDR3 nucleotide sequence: TGCGCCAGCAGCCAAGATTGGCTAGCGGGAGGATCCTACGAGCAGTACTTC.

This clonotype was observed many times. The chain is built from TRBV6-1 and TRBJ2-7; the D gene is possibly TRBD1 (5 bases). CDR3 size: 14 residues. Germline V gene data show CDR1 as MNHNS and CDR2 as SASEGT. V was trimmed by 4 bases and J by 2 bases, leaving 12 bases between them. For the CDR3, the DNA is TGTGCCAGCAGTGGCGGACACGCGACCTACGAGCAGTACTTC. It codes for CASSGGHATYEQYF.

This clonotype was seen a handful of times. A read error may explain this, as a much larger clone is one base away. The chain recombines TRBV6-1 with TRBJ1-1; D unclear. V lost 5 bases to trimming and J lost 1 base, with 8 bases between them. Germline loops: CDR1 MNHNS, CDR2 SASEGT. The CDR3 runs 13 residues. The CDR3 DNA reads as TGTGCCAGCAGTACAACAGAGAACACTGAAGCTTTCTTT. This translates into CASSTTENTEAFF.

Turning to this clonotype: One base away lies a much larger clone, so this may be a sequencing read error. The CDR3 loop is CASSLTTGNQPQNF. Here the CDR3 DNA reads TGTGCCAGCAGTCTCACGACAGGGAATCAGCCCCAGAATTTT. The V call is TRBV28, the J call TRBJ1-5; 7 bases fit TRBD1. CDR1 is MDHEN and CDR2 is SYDVKM in the germline V gene. This CDR3 is 14 amino acids long.

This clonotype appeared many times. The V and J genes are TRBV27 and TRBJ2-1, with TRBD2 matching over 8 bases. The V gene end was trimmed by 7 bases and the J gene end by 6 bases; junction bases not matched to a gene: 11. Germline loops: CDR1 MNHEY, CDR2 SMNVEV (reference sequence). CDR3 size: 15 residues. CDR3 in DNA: TGTGCCAGCATGGAATCAGCGGGAGCGGGCAATGAGCAGTTCTTC. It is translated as CASMESAGAGNEQFF.

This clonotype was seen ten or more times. The CDR3 loop is CASSYSGPNTGELFF. The CDR3 DNA reads TGTGCCAGCAGTTATAGCGGCCCGAACACCGGGGAGCTGTTTTTT. The J gene is TRBJ2-2, the V gene TRBV6-1; TRBD2 might be the D (6 bases). V was trimmed by 5 bases and J by 0 bases, leaving 10 bases between them. The germline CDR1 and CDR2 sequences are MNHNS and SASEGT. The CDR3 length is 15 residues.

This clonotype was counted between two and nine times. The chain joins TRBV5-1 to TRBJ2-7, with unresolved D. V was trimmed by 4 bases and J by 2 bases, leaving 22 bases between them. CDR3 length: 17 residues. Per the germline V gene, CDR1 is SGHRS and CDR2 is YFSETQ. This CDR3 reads CASSPTLSPGFAYEQYF. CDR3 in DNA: TGCGCCAGCAGCCCTACCCTAAGCCCCGGGTTCGCCTACGAGCAGTACTTC.

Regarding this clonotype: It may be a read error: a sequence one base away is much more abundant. The CDR3 DNA is TGTGCCAGCAGTGGCTCTGGGGCCAACGTCCTGACTTTC. It codes for CASSGSGANVLTF. The chain links TRBV6-1 to TRBJ2-6; no firm D call. The CDR3 has 13 residues. Germline-derived CDR1 and CDR2 are MNHNS and SASEGT. V was trimmed by 4 bases and J by 0 bases, leaving 1 base between them.

The CDR3: CASSLEVGTRNTGELFF. The CDR3 DNA sequence: TGTGCCAGCAGCTTAGAAGTAGGGACTCGCAACACCGGGGAGCTGTTTTTT. The J gene is TRBJ2-2, the V gene TRBV7-9; TRBD2 might be the D (6 bases). Trimming removed 1 base at V and 2 bases at J, with 14 bases between. Germline assignment: CDR1 SEHNR and CDR2 FQNEAQ (reference sequence). The length of the CDR3 is 17 residues.

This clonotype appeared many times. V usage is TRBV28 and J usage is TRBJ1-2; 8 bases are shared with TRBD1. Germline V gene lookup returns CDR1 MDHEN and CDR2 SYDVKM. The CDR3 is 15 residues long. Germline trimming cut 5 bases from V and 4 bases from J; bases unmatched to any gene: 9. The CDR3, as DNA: TGTGCCAGCAGTCCACGGGACAGGAAGGGCTATGGCTACACCTTC. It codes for CASSPRDRKGYGYTF.

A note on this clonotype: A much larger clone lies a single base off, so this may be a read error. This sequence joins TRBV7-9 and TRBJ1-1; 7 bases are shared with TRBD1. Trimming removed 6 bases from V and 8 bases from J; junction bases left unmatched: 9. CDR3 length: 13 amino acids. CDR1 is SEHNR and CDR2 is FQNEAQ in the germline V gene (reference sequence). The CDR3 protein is CASRRDSLSEAFF. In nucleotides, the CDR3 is TGTGCCAGCAGACGGGACAGCCTATCCGAAGCTTTCTTT.

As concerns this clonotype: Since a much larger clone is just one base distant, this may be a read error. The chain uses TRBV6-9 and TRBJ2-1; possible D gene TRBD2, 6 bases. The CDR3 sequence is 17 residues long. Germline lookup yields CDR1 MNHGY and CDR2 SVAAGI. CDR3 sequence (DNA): TGTGCCGGCAGTTACCCTAGCGTTGGCAAGGCCTACAATGAGCAGTTCTTC. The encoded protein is CAGSYPSVGKAYNEQFF.

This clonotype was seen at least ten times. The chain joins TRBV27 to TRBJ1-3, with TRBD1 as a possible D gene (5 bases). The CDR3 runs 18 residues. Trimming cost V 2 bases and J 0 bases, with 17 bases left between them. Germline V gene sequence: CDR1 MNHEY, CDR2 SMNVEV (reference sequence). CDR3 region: CASSLRGTGTISGNTIYF. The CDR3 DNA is TGTGCCAGCAGTTTACGAGGCACAGGAACTATCTCTGGAAACACCATATATTTT.

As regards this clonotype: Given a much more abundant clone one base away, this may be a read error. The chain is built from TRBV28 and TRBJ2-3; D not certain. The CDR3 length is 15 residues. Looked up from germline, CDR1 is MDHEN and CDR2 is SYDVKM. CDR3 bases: TGTGCCAGCAGCAGGCCCCAACGTGGCACAAATACGCAGTATTTT. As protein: CASSRPQRGTNTQYF.

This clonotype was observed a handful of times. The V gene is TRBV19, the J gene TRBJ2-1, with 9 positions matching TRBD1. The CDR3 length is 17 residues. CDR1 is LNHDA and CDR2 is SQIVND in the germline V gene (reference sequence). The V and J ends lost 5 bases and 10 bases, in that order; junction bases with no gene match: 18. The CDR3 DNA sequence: TGTGCCAGTAGTGCTCCTTTCACGGGACAGGGACCACTCGAGCAGTTCTTC. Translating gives CASSAPFTGQGPLEQFF.

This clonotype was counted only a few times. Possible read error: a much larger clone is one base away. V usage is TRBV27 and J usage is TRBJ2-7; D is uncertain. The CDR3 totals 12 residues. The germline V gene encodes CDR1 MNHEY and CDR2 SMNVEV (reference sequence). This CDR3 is CASSASPYERYF. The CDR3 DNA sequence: TGTGCCAGCAGTGCCTCACCCTACGAGCGGTACTTC.

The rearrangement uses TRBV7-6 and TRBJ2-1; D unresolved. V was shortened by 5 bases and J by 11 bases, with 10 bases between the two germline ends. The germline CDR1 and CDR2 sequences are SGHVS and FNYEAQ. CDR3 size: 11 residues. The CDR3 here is CASSPTYKQFF. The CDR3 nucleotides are TGTGCCAGCAGCCCGACTTATAAGCAGTTCTTC.

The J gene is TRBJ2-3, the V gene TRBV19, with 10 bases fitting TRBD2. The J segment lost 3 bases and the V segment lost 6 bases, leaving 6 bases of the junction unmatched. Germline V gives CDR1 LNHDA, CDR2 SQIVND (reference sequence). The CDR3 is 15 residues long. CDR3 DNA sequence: TGTGCCAGTAGCAACCGGGGACTAGCGACAGATACGCAGTATTTT. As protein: CASSNRGLATDTQYF. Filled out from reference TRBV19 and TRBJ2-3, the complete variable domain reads DGGITQSPKYLFRKEGQNVTLSCEQNLNHDAMYWYRQDPGQGLRLIYYSQIVNDFQKGDIAEGYSVSREKKESFPLTVTSAQKNPTAFYLCASSNRGLATDTQYFGPGTRLTVL.

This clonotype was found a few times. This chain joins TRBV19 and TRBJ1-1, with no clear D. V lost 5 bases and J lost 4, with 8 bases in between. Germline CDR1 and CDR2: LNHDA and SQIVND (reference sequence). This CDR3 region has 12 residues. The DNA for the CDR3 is TGTGCCAGTAGTGTGGGTGGCACTGAAGCTTTCTTT. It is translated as CASSVGGTEAFF.